This T cell receptor beta chain was documented in a study of T-cell reconstitution after alpha-beta-depleted transplantation in children. General study findings and limits: After transplant, at about two months, alpha-beta T cells were reportedly derived from several hundred expanded graft clones. Some patients' high day-60 TCRbeta diversity was attributed to recipient cells surviving conditioning.

Germline V gene data show CDR1 as LGHDT and CDR2 as YNNKEL (reference sequence). This CDR3 contains 13 residues. The ends were cut back, 1 base at V and 6 bases at J, with 9 bases in the middle. Unique molecular identifiers were used in preparing the TCRbeta library. TCRdb itself ran the PCR reads through MiXCR, one entry per CDR3 protein. The table shows about 200,000 distinct CDR3 sequences, with 6.6% occurring only once. This clonotype has a count of ten or more. Its antigen remains unknown. J is TRBJ2-5 and V is TRBV3-1; D is uncertain. This receptor was taken from a boy younger than 10 with acute lymphoblastic leukemia, due to receive a stem cell transplant. This material consisted of PBMCs, taken before TCRalphabeta/CD19-depleted stem cell transplant. DNA for the CDR3: TGTGCCAGCAGCCAAGTTAGGTGCCAGACCCAGTACTTC. It specifies CASSQVRCQTQYF.